This T cell receptor (beta chain) was captured in a study of T cells after yellow fever vaccination. The study's findings and limits: Clones that expanded after primary vaccination mostly reappeared after the booster (roughly 96% CD4, approximately 85% CD8).

5'RACE template switching produced TCR cDNA carrying a universal primer site and UMIs. One entry per CDR3 protein results from TCRdb running MiXCR on the 5' RACE reads. The sample lists under 500,000 distinct CDR3 sequences, about 19% occurring once. This CDR3 has 18 residues. CDR1 is LGHNA, CDR2 YSLEER, per germline. V lost 0 bases, J lost 5 bases, and 20 bases lay in between. This clonotype came up a few times. What it binds is unknown. This chain uses TRBV4-3 with TRBJ2-1; D is ambiguous. The receptor was derived from a man between 18 and 35 years old who received the YFV17D yellow fever vaccine. The specimen was PBMCs, collected before the yellow fever booster vaccination. The CDR3 spells CASSQDYLGNAENNEQFF. The CDR3 nucleotides read TGCGCCAGCAGCCAAGATTATCTCGGTAACGCAGAAAACAATGAGCAGTTCTTC.